Below, one TCR beta chain is given with its context. The germline CDR1 and CDR2 sequences are GTSNPN and SVGIG (reference sequence). Trimming shortened V by 0 bases and J by 2 bases, and 10 bases separated the two germline ends. The CDR3 runs 14 residues. This sample was taken from a study of blood T cell repertoires in COVID-19. Those enrolled, adults aged roughly 18 to 89 years, came from about two dozen US areas. TCRdb's copy holds only in-frame clones and misses some; the assay was immunoSEQ multiplex PCR. Found here are some 250,000 clones, approximately 86% of them singletons; the top ten hold roughly 3.5%.

The receptor was isolated from a woman in her thirties or forties with acute COVID-19. The sequencing input was PBMCs or T cells enriched from blood (not recorded which). The chain couples TRBV30 to TRBJ1-1, with D possibly matching TRBD1 (6 bases). CDR3: CAWSVGDINTEAFF. DNA for the CDR3: TGTGCCTGGAGTGTAGGGGACATCAACACTGAAGCTTTCTTT. The whole variable domain, filled in from reference TRBV30 and TRBJ1-1, reads SQTIHQWPATLVQPVGSPLSLECTVEGTSNPNLYWYRQAAGRGLQLLFYSVGIGQISSEVPQNLSASRPQDRQFILSSKKLLLSDSGFYLCAWSVGDINTEAFFGQGTRLTVV.